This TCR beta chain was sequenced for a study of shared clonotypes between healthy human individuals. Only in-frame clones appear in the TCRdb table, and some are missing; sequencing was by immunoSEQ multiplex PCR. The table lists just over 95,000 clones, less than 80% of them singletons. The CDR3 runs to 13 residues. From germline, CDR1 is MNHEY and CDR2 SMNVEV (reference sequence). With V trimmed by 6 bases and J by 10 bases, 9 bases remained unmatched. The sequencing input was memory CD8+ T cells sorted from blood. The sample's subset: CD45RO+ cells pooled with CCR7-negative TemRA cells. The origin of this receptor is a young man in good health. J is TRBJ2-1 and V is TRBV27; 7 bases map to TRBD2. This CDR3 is CASSRGTTNEQFF. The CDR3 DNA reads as TGTGCCAGCAGCCGAGGGACTACGAACGAGCAGTTCTTC.